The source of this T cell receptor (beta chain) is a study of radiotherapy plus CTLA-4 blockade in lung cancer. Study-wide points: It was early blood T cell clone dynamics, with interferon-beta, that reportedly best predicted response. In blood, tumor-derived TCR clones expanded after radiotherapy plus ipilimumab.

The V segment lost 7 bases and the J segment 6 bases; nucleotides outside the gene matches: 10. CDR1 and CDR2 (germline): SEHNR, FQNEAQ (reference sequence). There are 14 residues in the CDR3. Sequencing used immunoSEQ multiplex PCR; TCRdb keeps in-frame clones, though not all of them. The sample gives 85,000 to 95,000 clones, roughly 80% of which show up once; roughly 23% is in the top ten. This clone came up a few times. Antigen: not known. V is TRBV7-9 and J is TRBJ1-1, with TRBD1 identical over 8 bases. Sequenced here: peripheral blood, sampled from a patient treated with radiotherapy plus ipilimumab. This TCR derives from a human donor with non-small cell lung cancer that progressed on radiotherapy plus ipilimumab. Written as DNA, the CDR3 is TGTGCCAGCACCTTCAGGGGGCAGTTCGCTGAAGCTTTCTTT. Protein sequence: CASTFRGQFAEAFF.